The 32 T cell receptor beta chains below come from one sample, sequenced in a study of beta chain features in type 1 diabetes. Of the isolated RNA, all was reverse transcribed, and so the sequenced material was expressed TCRB transcripts. The table came from immunoSEQ multiplex PCR; TCRdb's copy has only in-frame clones and leaves some out. The profile covers more than 150,000 clones, with 10% to 15% appearing a single time and 0.62% taken by the ten largest. The sample taken for sequencing was central memory CD4+ T cells from blood. These receptors all come from a woman between 18 and 29 years old in good health.

The V and J genes are TRBV10-3 and TRBJ2-3; 8 nucleotides line up with TRBD1. The CDR3 contains 12 residues. With V trimmed by 10 bases and J by 7 bases, 7 bases remained unmatched. Germline CDR1 is ENHRY and CDR2 is SYGVKD. DNA for the CDR3: TGTGCCACTTCGACAGGGGAAAATACGCAGTATTTT. It yields the protein CATSTGENTQYF.

This clone has only a few counts. The gene calls are TRBV27 and TRBJ1-5; 9 nucleotides agree with TRBD1. This CDR3 contains 16 residues. Per germline, CDR1 MNHEY and CDR2 SMNVEV (reference sequence). J lost 0 bases, V lost 4 bases, and 4 bases had no gene match. CDR3: CASSSRTGDSNQPQHF. CDR3 DNA sequence: TGTGCCAGCAGTTCTAGGACAGGGGATAGCAATCAGCCCCAGCATTTT.

This chain uses TRBV4-1 with TRBJ2-1, with 10 bases lining up with TRBD2. V shed 4 bases, J shed 3 bases, and the junction held 6 bases outside the gene matches. CDR1 and CDR2 (germline): MGHRA, YSYEKL. This CDR3 spans 16 amino acids. The CDR3 DNA follows: TGCGCCAGCAGCCGTAAAGGACTAGCGGACTACAATGAGCAGTTCTTC. Protein: CASSRKGLADYNEQFF.

This rearrangement joins TRBV5-1 to TRBJ2-1; 11 nucleotides agree with TRBD2. There are 17 residues in the CDR3. Per germline, CDR1 SGHRS and CDR2 YFSETQ. Trimming took 2 bases from V and 5 from J; bases not matched to a gene: 9. The CDR3 DNA is TGCGCCAGCAGCTTCACCCTAGCGGGAGGCAACAACAATGAGCAGTTCTTC. Protein sequence: CASSFTLAGGNNNEQFF.

This clone was seen only a few times. The genes are TRBV4-3 and TRBJ1-4; TRBD1 aligns across 9 bases. The ends lost 3 bases at V and 7 bases at J; junction bases unmatched: 6. Germline lookup yields CDR1 LGHNA and CDR2 YSLEER. CDR3 length: 15 residues. The CDR3 DNA is TGCGCCAGCAGCCAGACGGGACAGGGCGTTGAAAAACTGTTTTTT. Amino acids: CASSQTGQGVEKLFF.

This clone was seen a few times. The rearrangement joins TRBV27 to TRBJ1-1; 12 nucleotides align to TRBD1. The CDR3 extends over 17 amino acids. CDR1 and CDR2 (germline): MNHEY, SMNVEV (reference sequence). V lost 4 bases and J lost 5; bases outside the gene matches: 11. The CDR3 DNA follows: TGTGCCAGCAGTTCCGGGACAGGGGGCAGGGAAGGGACTGAAGCTTTCTTT. This gives the protein CASSSGTGGREGTEAFF.

This clone came up a few times. This chain links TRBV6-1 with TRBJ2-5, with 8 bases fitting TRBD1. The germline V gene encodes CDR1 MNHNS and CDR2 SASEGT. Trimming cost V 5 bases and J 1 base; bases outside gene matches: 6. CDR3 length equals 15 residues. CDR3 amino acids: CASSRTGIVQETQYF. DNA for the CDR3: TGTGCCAGCAGTCGGACAGGGATAGTCCAAGAGACCCAGTACTTC.

This clone showed up just a few times. The chain has TRBV7-3 and TRBJ1-2; 10 positions match TRBD1. Per the germline V gene, CDR1 is SGHTA and CDR2 is FQGTGA. CDR3 size: 16 residues. V lost 0 bases and J lost 0; bases outside the gene matches: 1. CDR3 DNA: TGTGCCAGCAGCTTAACGGGACAGGGGACTAACTATGGCTACACCTTC. Residues: CASSLTGQGTNYGYTF.

This clone was seen more than once but under ten times. The V and J genes are TRBV29-1 and TRBJ2-3; TRBD1 agrees at 7 bases. Unmatched junction bases numbered 13, after V lost 7 bases and J lost 6 bases. Germline V gene lookup returns CDR1 SQVTM and CDR2 ANQGSEA. The CDR3 has 14 residues. CDR3 in amino acids: CSARTGVPSDTQYF. DNA for the CDR3: TGCAGCGCACGCACAGGGGTCCCCTCTGATACGCAGTATTTT.

This chain joins TRBV11-2 and TRBJ1-5; D possibly corresponds to TRBD1 (5 bases). Trimming took off 3 bases at V and 1 base at J, with 13 bases between the two ends. The CDR3 consists of 16 residues. Germline V CDR1 and CDR2: SGHAT, FQNNGV. The DNA of the CDR3 is TGTGCCAGCAGCTTGGGGGTAGGGAGGAGCAATCAGCCCCAGCATTTT. It is translated as CASSLGVGRSNQPQHF.

The rearrangement joins TRBV18 to TRBJ1-4; D is undetermined. The CDR3 sequence is 13 residues long. The germline V and J ends were trimmed by 6 bases and 6 bases, with 11 bases remaining between them. Germline V lookup: CDR1 KGHSH, CDR2 LQKENI. This chain's CDR3 is CASSSATDEKLFF. CDR3 nucleotides: TGTGCCAGCTCGTCGGCTACAGATGAAAAACTGTTTTTT.

This clone was seen more than once but under ten times. The V call is TRBV13, the J call TRBJ2-3; 14 positions agree with TRBD2. The CDR3 is 21 amino acids. CDR1 and CDR2 (germline): PRHDT, FYEKMQ (reference sequence). The junction had 19 bases not matched to a gene; V was cut back by 6 bases and J by 2 bases. The CDR3 region is CASSSAGLRGLAGGNTDTQYF. DNA for the CDR3: TGTGCCAGCAGTTCAGCCGGCCTCCGAGGACTAGCGGGAGGAAACACAGATACGCAGTATTTT.

The CDR3 spells CASTAGIQETQYF. The CDR3 DNA reads as TGTGCCAGCACGGCGGGTATACAAGAGACCCAGTACTTC. The chain links TRBV6-1 to TRBJ2-5; the D gene is possibly TRBD2 (5 bases). The CDR3 extends over 13 amino acids. CDR1 and CDR2 (germline): MNHNS, SASEGT. Trimming left V 7 bases short and J 2 bases short, with 11 bases between.

There are a few counts of this clone. This chain links TRBV7-9 with TRBJ2-7; 9 nucleotides agree with TRBD1. The germline gives CDR1 SEHNR, CDR2 FQNEAQ (reference sequence). V lost 0 bases and J lost 2; bases outside the gene matches: 2. The CDR3 length is 15 residues. CDR3 protein: CASSLAGQGAYEQYF. CDR3 sequence (DNA): TGTGCCAGCAGCTTAGCGGGACAGGGCGCCTACGAGCAGTACTTC.

Note on this clone: An end of the junction differs from the germline gene, which may be a read error. The J gene is TRBJ2-7, the V gene TRBV5-4; a possible D gene is TRBD1 (5 bases). This CDR3 region has 13 residues. Germline lookup yields CDR1 SGHNT and CDR2 YYREEE (reference sequence). The chain's CDR3 is CASSRRLGVEQYF. The CDR3 region has the DNA TGCGCCAGCAGCCGAAGGCTAGGGGTAGAGCAGTACTTC.

This clone was counted between two and nine times. The chain couples TRBV6-5 to TRBJ1-3; 7 bases fit TRBD1. Germline loops: CDR1 MNHEY, CDR2 SVGAGI. The CDR3 totals 13 residues. Losses at the gene ends were 4 bases for V and 4 bases for J; bases not matched to a gene: 1. Here the CDR3 reads CASSSDRGNTIYF. CDR3 nucleotides: TGTGCCAGCAGTTCGGACAGGGGAAACACCATATATTTT.

The sample holds a few counts of this clone. The rearrangement links TRBV7-8 to TRBJ1-2; D ambiguous. V lost 5 bases to trimming and J lost 0 bases, with 10 bases between them. This CDR3 is 14 amino acids long. Germline CDR1 reads SGHVS; CDR2 reads FQNEAQ. CDR3 residues: CASSQARANYGYTF. The CDR3 bases are TGTGCCAGCAGCCAGGCGAGGGCTAACTATGGCTACACCTTC.

This clone was counted between two and nine times. The chain is built from TRBV5-1 and TRBJ2-5, with 13 bases identical to TRBD2. The CDR3 totals 15 residues. Trimming at V came to 7 bases and at J to 1 base, leaving 4 bases not matched to a gene. From germline, CDR1 is SGHRS and CDR2 YFSETQ. The CDR3 spells CASGTSGNPQETQYF. In DNA, the CDR3 is TGCGCCAGCGGGACTAGCGGGAATCCCCAAGAGACCCAGTACTTC.

The J gene is TRBJ1-5, the V gene TRBV5-6, with D maybe TRBD1 (6 bases). The CDR3 runs 14 residues. Germline values: CDR1 SGHDT, CDR2 YYEEEE. V was clipped by 5 bases and J by 3 bases, with 12 bases between them. The CDR3 spells CASRATGSNQPQHF. CDR3 nucleotides: TGTGCCAGCAGGGCTACAGGGTCCAATCAGCCCCAGCATTTT.

V and J are TRBV9 and TRBJ2-5; TRBD1 might be the D (5 bases). The CDR3 sequence is 14 residues long. Germline CDR1 is SGDLS and CDR2 is YYNGEE. V was clipped by 0 bases and J by 1 base, with 7 bases between them. CDR3 loop: CASSVGRVQETQYF. The CDR3 region has the DNA TGTGCCAGCAGCGTAGGCAGGGTCCAAGAGACCCAGTACTTC.

This clone has more than one count but fewer than ten. This sequence joins TRBV7-9 and TRBJ1-1; the D gene is possibly TRBD1 (5 bases). The length of the CDR3 is 14 residues. Trimming left V 8 bases short and J 0 bases short, with 13 bases between. Germline CDR1 reads SEHNR; CDR2 reads FQNEAQ (reference sequence). For the CDR3, the DNA is TGTGCCAGCGGCTCGGGGGTGGTGAACACTGAAGCTTTCTTT. Translating gives CASGSGVVNTEAFF.

The chain joins TRBV4-3 to TRBJ2-5; D might be TRBD2 (5 bases). CDR3 length equals 15 residues. Germline V gene lookup returns CDR1 LGHNA and CDR2 YSLEER. The V gene lost 1 base and the J gene lost 4 bases, with 13 bases spanning the gap. CDR3 nucleotides: TGCGCCAGCAGCCAAGGGACTTTAGAGGTAGAGACCCAGTACTTC. It codes for CASSQGTLEVETQYF.

This clone was seen more than once but under ten times. V gene TRBV6-5 combines with J gene TRBJ2-3; 7 bases line up with TRBD1. This CDR3 has 16 amino acids. Germline CDR1 MNHEY, CDR2 SVGAGI. The junction had 6 bases not matched to a gene; V was cut back by 2 bases and J by 1 base. CDR3 region: CASSYTTGARTDTQYF. For the CDR3, the DNA is TGTGCCAGCAGTTACACCACAGGGGCTCGCACAGATACGCAGTATTTT.

Only a few counts were recorded for this clone. The J gene is TRBJ1-1, the V gene TRBV5-1, with no clear D. V was trimmed by 1 base and J by 7 bases, leaving 11 bases between them. Germline lookup yields CDR1 SGHRS and CDR2 YFSETQ. This CDR3 comprises 13 residues. The CDR3 DNA reads TGCGCCAGCAGCTTGACGTATAGAGGTGAAGCTTTCTTT. This translates into CASSLTYRGEAFF.

This clone was picked up a small number of times. This sequence joins TRBV5-8 and TRBJ2-7; TRBD1 agrees at 7 bases. This CDR3 comprises 12 residues. Germline CDR1 reads SGHTS; CDR2 reads YDEGEE. The ends lost 4 bases at V and 5 bases at J; junction bases unmatched: 3. The CDR3 coding sequence is TGTGCCAGCAGCGTTACAGGGGACGAGCAGTACTTC. Protein: CASSVTGDEQYF.

This clone turned up a few times. The V gene is TRBV9, the J gene TRBJ2-1, with 9 bases matching TRBD1. Germline values: CDR1 SGDLS, CDR2 YYNGEE. The CDR3 contains 14 residues. The junction had 6 bases not matched to a gene; V was cut back by 4 bases and J by 7 bases. CDR3 sequence: CASSKQGTGNEQFF. CDR3 in DNA: TGTGCCAGCAGCAAACAGGGGACAGGGAATGAGCAGTTCTTC.

The chain employs TRBV19 and TRBJ2-1, with 7 nucleotides matching TRBD1. Unmatched junction bases numbered 4, after V lost 0 bases and J lost 2 bases. Germline values: CDR1 LNHDA, CDR2 SQIVND (reference sequence). The CDR3 is made up of 16 amino acids. The chain's CDR3 is CASSIDHRGAYNEQFF. CDR3 nucleotides: TGTGCCAGTAGTATAGACCACAGGGGCGCCTACAATGAGCAGTTCTTC.

The chain recombines TRBV28 with TRBJ2-1; the match to TRBD1 covers 7 bases. The V segment lost 7 bases and the J segment 6 bases; nucleotides outside the gene matches: 3. Germline V lookup: CDR1 MDHEN, CDR2 SYDVKM. CDR3 length: 12 amino acids. Written as DNA, the CDR3 is TGTGCCAGCAACAGGGGTCGCAATGAGCAGTTCTTC. As protein: CASNRGRNEQFF.

This clone was counted a few times. DNA of the CDR3: TGTGCCAGCAGCTTAGGGTATGGGAGGTCCTACGAGCAGTACTTC. It encodes CASSLGYGRSYEQYF. The rearrangement joins TRBV7-2 to TRBJ2-7, with D perhaps matching TRBD2 (6 bases). CDR3 length equals 15 residues. Trimming took 1 base from V and 1 from J, leaving 11 bases between them. Per the germline V gene, CDR1 is SGHTA and CDR2 is FQGNSA.

This clone has just a few counts. The chain employs TRBV7-2 and TRBJ2-5; D perhaps matches TRBD2 (6 bases). The ends were cut back, 1 base at V and 5 bases at J, with 14 bases in the middle. The CDR3 is made up of 15 amino acids. Germline V gene lookup returns CDR1 SGHTA and CDR2 FQGNSA. The CDR3 DNA follows: TGTGCCAGCAGCTTAGTGGGGGGAACTGGGGAGACCCAGTACTTC. Translation gives CASSLVGGTGETQYF.

The rearrangement links TRBV2 to TRBJ2-7; TRBD1 matches at 7 bases. The CDR3 extends over 15 amino acids. Trimming took 5 bases from V and 1 from J; bases not matched to a gene: 8. Germline V gene sequence: CDR1 SNHLY, CDR2 FYNNEI. CDR3 residues: CASSHPGTASYEQYF. CDR3 DNA sequence: TGTGCCAGCAGTCACCCCGGGACAGCATCCTACGAGCAGTACTTC.

This clone has just a few counts. The V and J genes are TRBV18 and TRBJ2-1; tentative D call: TRBD2 (6 bases). Per the germline V gene, CDR1 is KGHSH and CDR2 is LQKENI. The CDR3 has 15 amino acids. Trimming cost V 0 bases and J 5 bases, with 11 bases left between them. CDR3 protein: CASSPPGGTHNEQFF. The CDR3 bases are TGTGCCAGCTCACCACCCGGCGGGACCCACAATGAGCAGTTCTTC.